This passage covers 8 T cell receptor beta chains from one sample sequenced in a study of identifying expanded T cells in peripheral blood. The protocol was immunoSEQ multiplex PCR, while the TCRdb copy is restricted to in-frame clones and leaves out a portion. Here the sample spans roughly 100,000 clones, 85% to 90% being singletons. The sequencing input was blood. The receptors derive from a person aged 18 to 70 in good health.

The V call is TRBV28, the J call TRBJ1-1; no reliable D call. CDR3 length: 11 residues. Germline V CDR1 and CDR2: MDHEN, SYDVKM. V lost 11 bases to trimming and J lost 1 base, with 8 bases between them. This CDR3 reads CAPGGNTEAFF. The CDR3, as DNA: TGTGCCCCCGGAGGGAACACTGAAGCTTTCTTT.

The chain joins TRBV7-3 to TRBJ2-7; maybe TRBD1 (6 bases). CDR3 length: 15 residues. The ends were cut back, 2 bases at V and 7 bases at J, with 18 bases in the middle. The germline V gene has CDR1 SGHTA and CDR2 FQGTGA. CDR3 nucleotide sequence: TGTGCCAGCAGCTTAGCCGGTCGACAGGTGCGAGAGCAGTACTTC. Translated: CASSLAGRQVREQYF.

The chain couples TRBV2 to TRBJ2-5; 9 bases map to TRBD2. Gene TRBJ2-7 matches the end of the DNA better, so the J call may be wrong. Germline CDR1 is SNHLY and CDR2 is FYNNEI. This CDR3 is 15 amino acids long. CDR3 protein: CASSEGLAGSYEQYF. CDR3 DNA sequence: TGTGCCAGCAGTGAGGGCCTAGCGGGGTCCTACGAGCAGTACTTC.

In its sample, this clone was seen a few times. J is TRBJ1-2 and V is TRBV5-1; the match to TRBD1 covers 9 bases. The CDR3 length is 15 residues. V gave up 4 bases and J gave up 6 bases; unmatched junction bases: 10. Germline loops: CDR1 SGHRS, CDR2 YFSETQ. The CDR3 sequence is CASSRWDRVIHGYTF. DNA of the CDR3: TGCGCCAGCAGCCGGTGGGACAGGGTTATCCATGGCTACACCTTC.

The CDR3 region is CASSSYRERDQETQYF. The CDR3 DNA follows: TGTGCCAGCAGCTCCTACCGTGAGAGGGATCAAGAGACCCAGTACTTC. This chain connects TRBV11-2 to TRBJ2-5; weak D call: TRBD2 (5 bases). Germline V gene lookup returns CDR1 SGHAT and CDR2 FQNNGV. Trimming removed 4 bases from V and 2 bases from J, with 17 bases in between. The CDR3 runs to 16 residues.

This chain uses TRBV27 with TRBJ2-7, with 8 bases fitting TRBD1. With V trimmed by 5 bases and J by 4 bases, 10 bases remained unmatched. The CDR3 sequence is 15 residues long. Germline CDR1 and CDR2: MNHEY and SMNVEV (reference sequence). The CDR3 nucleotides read TGTGCCAGCAGTCATCAGGGGGCCCATGCGTACGAGCAGTACTTC. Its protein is CASSHQGAHAYEQYF.

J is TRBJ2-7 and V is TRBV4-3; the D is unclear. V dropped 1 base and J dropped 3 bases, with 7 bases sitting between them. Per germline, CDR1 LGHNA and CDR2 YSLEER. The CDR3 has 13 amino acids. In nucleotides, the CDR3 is TGCGCCAGCAGCCAAGGGCTAGTCTACGAGCAGTACTTC. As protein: CASSQGLVYEQYF.

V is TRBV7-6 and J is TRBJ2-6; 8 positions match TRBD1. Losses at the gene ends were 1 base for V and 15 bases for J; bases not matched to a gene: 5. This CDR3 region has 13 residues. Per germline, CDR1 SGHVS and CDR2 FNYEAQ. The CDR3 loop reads CASSLVGQGDLTF. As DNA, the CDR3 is TGTGCCAGCAGCTTAGTAGGACAGGGAGACCTGACTTTC.